These T cell receptor beta chains were read from a single sample in a study of early stage breast cancer tumors. Sequenced by immunoSEQ multiplex PCR; TCRdb stores in-frame clones only, minus some. The data contain several thousand clones, around 69% of them singletons. Sequencing was performed on normal breast tissue next to the tumor. The receptors shown here come from a person between 50 and 60 years old with breast cancer. The CDR3 runs from the conserved cysteine through the conserved F or W. The D gene is left open where the match is weak. Size values are once, few and many counts, or a class for expanded clones, and some rows have none.

v_gene	abundance	j_gene	d_gene	CDR3aa	CDR3nt
TRBV7-9	NA	TRBJ2-1	NA	CASSQRGGEQFF	TGTGCCAGCAGCCAACGGGGCGGAGAGCAGTTCTTC
TRBV2	NA	TRBJ1-1	NA	CASVRGGDTEAFF	TGTGCCAGCGTGAGGGGTGGGGACACTGAAGCTTTCTTT
TRBV12-5	few	TRBJ2-6	NA	CASGRHGGQSRANVLTF	TGTGCTAGTGGTAGGCACGGAGGACAAAGTCGGGCCAACGTCCTGACTTTC
TRBV18	once	TRBJ2-1	TRBD2	CASSGSTSGSGEQFF	TGTGCCAGCTCCGGTTCCACTAGCGGGAGCGGTGAGCAGTTCTTC
TRBV29-1	NA	TRBJ2-5	TRBD1	CSVERQGFAQYF	TGCAGCGTTGAAAGACAGGGGTTCGCCCAGTACTTC
TRBV9	NA	TRBJ2-5	NA	CASSVGPGPQETQYF	TGTGCCAGCAGCGTAGGACCAGGGCCCCAAGAGACCCAGTACTTC
TRBV5-6	NA	TRBJ2-7	NA	CASSREFEQYF	TGTGCCAGCAGCAGGGAATTCGAGCAGTACTTC
TRBV5-6	few	TRBJ2-3	TRBD2	CASSLGDAGRGTQYF	TGTGCCAGCAGCTTGGGGGACGCAGGGAGGGGTACGCAGTATTTT
TRBV6-4	NA	TRBJ2-7	NA	CASSVPTTYYEQYF	TGTGCCAGCAGTGTCCCAACTACTTACTACGAGCAGTACTTC
TRBV7-9	NA	TRBJ2-1	TRBD2	CASSFYPGTSGRYEQFF	TGTGCCAGCAGCTTTTATCCCGGGACTAGCGGGAGATATGAGCAGTTCTTC
TRBV19	NA	TRBJ2-5	TRBD2	CASSSTSGGYRETQYF	TGTGCCAGTAGTTCGACTAGCGGGGGATATAGGGAGACCCAGTACTTC
TRBV19	NA	TRBJ2-2	TRBD2	CASSIPSGSGTGELFF	TGTGCCAGTAGTATCCCGAGCGGGAGCGGTACCGGGGAGCTGTTTTTT
TRBV7-9	few	TRBJ2-7	TRBD2	CASSLGGTSGSETQYF	TGTGCCAGCAGCTTAGGGGGCACTAGCGGGAGTGAGACGCAGTACTTC
TRBV12-5	few	TRBJ2-1	NA	CASGLTPDSYNEQFF	TGTGCTAGTGGTTTGACACCCGACTCCTACAATGAGCAGTTCTTC
TRBV29-1	NA	TRBJ2-5	NA	CSVEGQRQETQYF	TGCAGCGTTGAGGGGCAGAGACAAGAGACCCAGTACTTC
TRBV4-2	few	TRBJ2-3	NA	CASSQDLVAGADTQYF	TGTGCCAGCAGCCAAGATCTTGTGGCGGGTGCAGATACGCAGTATTTT
TRBV30	few	TRBJ1-2	NA	CAWSIDLNYGYTF	TGTGCCTGGAGTATCGATTTAAACTATGGCTACACCTTC
TRBV5-1	NA	TRBJ2-3	TRBD2	CASSFRLAGELSTDTQYF	TGCGCCAGCAGCTTTAGACTAGCGGGAGAGCTTTCCACAGATACGCAGTATTTT
TRBV6-6	once	TRBJ2-5	NA	CASLGSQGRETQYF	TGTGCCAGCTTAGGTAGTCAGGGAAGAGAGACCCAGTACTTC
TRBV5-1	NA	TRBJ1-1	NA	CASSYGGGNTEAFF	TGCGCCAGCAGCTACGGTGGGGGGAACACTGAAGCTTTCTTT
TRBV27	few	TRBJ2-1	NA	CASSLWGGVLLEQFF	TGTGCCAGCAGTTTATGGGGCGGAGTCCTCCTTGAGCAGTTCTTC
TRBV2	NA	TRBJ1-5	TRBD1	CASRVDRGLQPQHF	TGTGCCAGCAGGGTAGACAGGGGGCTTCAGCCCCAGCATTTT
TRBV5-5	few	TRBJ1-3	NA	CASSLAGATGNTIYF	TGTGCCAGCAGCTTGGCGGGGGCCACTGGAAACACCATATATTTT
TRBV5-1	once	TRBJ1-1	TRBD1	CASSLVTGGGNTEAFF	TGCGCCAGCAGCTTGGTGACAGGGGGAGGGAACACTGAAGCTTTCTTT
TRBV19	NA	TRBJ2-5	NA	CASSLRSGGRKGETQYF	TGTGCCAGTAGCCTCCGGTCAGGGGGGCGTAAGGGGGAGACCCAGTACTTC
TRBV5-4	NA	TRBJ1-5	NA	CASSLGGRGSNQPQHF	TGTGCCAGCAGCTTGGGGGGTAGGGGGAGCAATCAGCCCCAGCATTTT
TRBV19	few	TRBJ1-5	NA	CASSIDASNQPQHF	TGTGCCAGTAGTATAGACGCCAGCAATCAGCCCCAGCATTTT
TRBV7-8	NA	TRBJ2-7	NA	CASSLQESSYEQYF	TGTGCCAGCAGCTTACAGGAAAGCTCCTACGAGCAGTACTTC
TRBV11-2	NA	TRBJ2-7	TRBD2	CASSLDLAEVTYEQYF	TGTGCCAGCAGCTTAGACCTAGCGGAAGTTACCTACGAGCAGTACTTC
TRBV7-9	NA	TRBJ1-5	NA	CASSDGGQPQHF	TGTGCCAGCAGTGACGGGGGTCAGCCCCAGCATTTT
TRBV6-5	NA	TRBJ2-7	NA	CASSRQFYEQYF	TGTGCCAGCAGTCGCCAGTTCTACGAGCAGTACTTC
TRBV14	NA	TRBJ2-7	NA	CASSLHPAYEQYF	TGTGCCAGCAGCCTCCACCCGGCGTACGAGCAGTACTTC
TRBV5-1	NA	TRBJ2-7	NA	CASSPTGQSYEQYF	TGCGCCAGCAGCCCCACCGGACAGTCCTACGAGCAGTACTTC
TRBV19	NA	TRBJ2-1	NA	CASRLGTRGSYNEQFF	TGTGCCAGTAGACTAGGGACTCGGGGCTCCTACAATGAGCAGTTCTTC
TRBV7-6	NA	TRBJ2-7	NA	CASSHAAPYEQYF	TGTGCCAGCAGCCATGCGGCCCCCTACGAGCAGTACTTC
TRBV27	NA	TRBJ2-1	TRBD2	CASSRLAGEQFF	TGTGCCAGCAGCAGACTAGCGGGAGAGCAGTTCTTC
TRBV15	NA	TRBJ1-5	NA	CATSRGSQGGRNQPQHF	TGTGCCACCAGCAGAGGTTCACAGGGAGGCCGCAATCAGCCCCAGCATTTT
TRBV30	few	TRBJ2-3	NA	CAGTFFADTQYF	TGTGCCGGGACATTTTTTGCAGATACGCAGTATTTT
TRBV19	few	TRBJ2-1	TRBD2	CASSIGLAGVNEQFF	TGTGCCAGTAGTATAGGTCTAGCGGGAGTTAATGAGCAGTTCTTC
TRBV19	NA	TRBJ1-2	TRBD1	CASWRQGSSDGYTF	TGTGCCAGTTGGCGACAGGGAAGCTCCGATGGCTACACCTTC
TRBV7-9	NA	TRBJ1-1	TRBD1	CASSPGGNTEAFF	TGTGCCAGCAGTCCAGGGGGGAACACTGAAGCTTTCTTT
TRBV10-2	few	TRBJ1-1	NA	CASSDLEALNTEAFF	TGCGCCAGCAGTGATCTGGAGGCCTTGAACACTGAAGCTTTCTTT
TRBV19	NA	TRBJ1-1	TRBD1	CASRFPGQVNTEAFF	TGTGCCAGTAGATTCCCGGGACAGGTGAACACTGAAGCTTTCTTT
TRBV7-1	NA	TRBJ2-1	TRBD2	CASGGRAGGYGGNEQFF	TGTGCCAGCGGCGGAAGAGCGGGAGGGTATGGTGGCAATGAGCAGTTCTTC
TRBV7-3	NA	TRBJ1-1	TRBD1	CASGTGRTTEAFF	TGTGCCAGTGGGACAGGGAGGACCACTGAAGCTTTCTTT
TRBV12-2	NA	TRBJ2-5	NA	CASRFDRGTEETQYF	TGTGCAAGTCGCTTCGACAGGGGCACTGAAGAGACCCAGTACTTC
TRBV7-9	NA	TRBJ1-4	TRBD1	CASSRQGNYEKLFF	TGTGCCAGCAGCCGACAGGGTAACTATGAAAAACTGTTTTTT
TRBV25-1	NA	TRBJ2-7	NA	CASSPRTLSYEQYF	TGTGCCAGCAGTCCACGGACCCTCTCCTACGAGCAGTACTTC
TRBV21-1	NA	TRBJ2-7	NA	CASSPQGDYSSYEQYF	TGTGCCAGCAGCCCCCAGGGAGACTATAGCTCCTACGAGCAGTACTTC
TRBV7-9	NA	TRBJ1-3	NA	CASSLAGTASGNTIYF	TGTGCCAGCAGCTTAGCGGGGACGGCCTCTGGAAACACCATATATTTT
TRBV6-1	once	TRBJ2-6	NA	CATRRGSGANVLTF	TGTGCCACCCGGAGGGGCTCTGGGGCCAACGTCCTGACTTTC
TRBV7-2	NA	TRBJ2-5	NA	CASSRRGLTTETQYF	TGTGCCAGCAGCCGGCGGGGATTGACGACGGAGACCCAGTACTTC
TRBV4-2	NA	TRBJ2-7	NA	CASSQATGTYEQYF	TGTGCCAGCAGCCAAGCGACAGGAACCTACGAGCAGTACTTC
TRBV5-4	NA	TRBJ2-2	TRBD2	CASSSGLADANTGELFF	TGTGCCAGCAGCTCGGGACTAGCAGACGCGAACACCGGGGAGCTGTTTTTT
TRBV5-1	NA	TRBJ1-1	TRBD1	CASRSRGENTEAFF	TGCGCCAGCAGATCCAGGGGGGAGAACACTGAAGCTTTCTTT
TRBV11-2	NA	TRBJ2-2	TRBD1	CASTLRGQGVGGELFF	TGTGCCAGCACCCTTCGGGGACAGGGGGTTGGCGGGGAGCTGTTTTTT
TRBV4-3	NA	TRBJ1-2	NA	CASSQARTGYGYTF	TGCGCCAGCAGCCAAGCGAGGACGGGCTATGGCTACACCTTC
TRBV2	NA	TRBJ1-4	NA	CASSPSGATNEKLFF	TGTGCCAGCAGTCCTTCGGGGGCAACTAATGAAAAACTGTTTTTT
TRBV6-6	NA	TRBJ2-3	TRBD2	CASSYSLAGGADTQYF	TGTGCCAGCAGTTACTCCCTAGCGGGAGGAGCAGATACGCAGTATTTT
TRBV5-1	NA	TRBJ1-3	NA	CASSLSGDSGNTIYF	TGCGCCAGCAGCTTGTCGGGGGACTCTGGAAACACCATATATTTT